The 27 T cell receptor beta chains presented below share a single source sample, sequenced in a study of blood T cell repertoires in COVID-19. Repertoires were generated with immunoSEQ multiplex PCR, while TCRdb's copy carries only in-frame clones and drops some. The table has about 130,000 clones, 79% seen once. Material for sequencing was peripheral blood. These receptors all stem from a man aged 40-49 years with active or convalescent COVID-19.

The chain combines TRBV3-1 (or the pseudogene TRBV3-2) with TRBJ1-2; D call uncertain. The germline gives CDR1 LGHDT, CDR2 YNNKEL (reference sequence). The CDR3 loop spans 13 amino acids. Trimming cost V 4 bases and J 7 bases, with 13 bases left between them. CDR3 sequence reads: CASSPEAAFGYTF. Written as DNA, the CDR3 is TGTGCCAGCAGCCCGGAGGCTGCTTTTGGCTACACCTTC.

This chain joins TRBV6-5 and TRBJ2-5; 8 bases are shared with TRBD1. Germline V gives CDR1 MNHEY, CDR2 SVGAGI. The CDR3 length is 14 residues. V lost 6 bases, J lost 5 bases, and 8 bases stayed unmatched. CDR3 protein: CASRGQGAGETQYF. The CDR3 DNA follows: TGTGCCAGCAGAGGGCAGGGGGCAGGGGAGACCCAGTACTTC.

Here the CDR3 reads CASSSARGPLHF. The CDR3 DNA is TGTGCCAGCAGTTCAGCCAGGGGGCCCCTCCACTTT. The chain combines TRBV28 with TRBJ1-6, with TRBD1 matching 7 bases. CDR1 and CDR2 (germline): MDHEN, SYDVKM. CDR3 size: 12 residues. J was trimmed by 13 bases and V by 4 bases; bases with no gene match: 4.

The chain is built from TRBV27 and TRBJ2-7; D is possibly TRBD1 (6 bases). The ends were cut back, 5 bases at V and 4 bases at J, with 18 bases in the middle. The CDR3 loop spans 15 amino acids. Germline V gives CDR1 MNHEY, CDR2 SMNVEV (reference sequence). The CDR3 DNA is TGTGCCAGCAGTACCATGGGGGCTGGCACTTACGAGCAGTACTTC. Amino acids: CASSTMGAGTYEQYF.

This chain joins TRBV7-9 and TRBJ1-1; D may be TRBD1 (6 bases). The CDR3 loop spans 12 amino acids. V lost 5 bases and J 5 bases, leaving 9 bases between the germline ends. The germline V gene has CDR1 SEHNR and CDR2 FQNEAQ (reference sequence). CDR3 coding DNA: TGTGCCAGCAGCCCCGGGACAACTGAAGCTTTCTTT. Translating gives CASSPGTTEAFF. Filled out from reference TRBV7-9 and TRBJ1-1, the complete variable domain reads DTGVSQNPRHKITKRGQNVTFRCDPISEHNRLYWYRQTLGQGPEFLTYFQNEAQLEKSRLLSDRFSAERPKGSFSTLEIQRTEQGDSAMYLCASSPGTTEAFFGQGTRLTVV.

V usage is TRBV2 and J usage is TRBJ2-3; D not resolved. CDR1 and CDR2 (germline): SNHLY, FYNNEI. V lost 3 bases to trimming and J lost 4 bases, with 14 bases between them. This CDR3 is 15 amino acids long. The CDR3 coding sequence is TGTGCCAGCAGTGAGCGAGGCTCCCGGGCAGATACGCAGTATTTT. Translating gives CASSERGSRADTQYF.

This chain links TRBV11-2 with TRBJ2-1, with 12 bases identical to TRBD2. Unmatched junction bases numbered 13, after V lost 3 bases and J lost 13 bases. Germline V gene data show CDR1 as SGHAT and CDR2 as FQNNGV. The CDR3 has 16 amino acids. The CDR3 sequence is CASSLDVESSGRGQFF. CDR3 coding DNA: TGTGCCAGCAGCTTGGACGTTGAGTCTAGCGGGAGGGGTCAGTTCTTC.

The CDR3 spells CASSLGQANTEAFF. The CDR3 bases are TGTGCCAGCAGCCTCGGACAGGCCAACACTGAAGCTTTCTTT. The rearrangement joins TRBV3-1 (or the pseudogene TRBV3-2) to TRBJ1-1; 7 nucleotides match TRBD1. The V segment lost 4 bases and the J segment 2 bases; nucleotides outside the gene matches: 4. CDR3 size: 14 residues. Germline V CDR1 and CDR2: LGHDT, YNNKEL (reference sequence).

V gene TRBV6-5 combines with J gene TRBJ1-6; 8 bases line up with TRBD1. Germline values: CDR1 MNHEY, CDR2 SVGAGI. V shed 8 bases and J 9 bases; nucleotides not matched to a gene: 9. The CDR3 is 14 residues long. The DNA of the CDR3 is TGTGCCAGCCACGAACAGGGGGGTATTTCACCCCTCCACTTT. Its protein is CASHEQGGISPLHF.

V gene TRBV11-3 combines with J gene TRBJ2-1, with no clear D. The V and J ends lost 5 bases and 0 bases respectively, with 11 bases between them. Germline V gives CDR1 SGHNT, CDR2 YENEEA. This CDR3 region has 15 residues. CDR3 protein: CASSATAISYNEQFF. In DNA, the CDR3 is TGTGCCAGCAGCGCGACTGCAATCTCCTACAATGAGCAGTTCTTC.

To note about this clone: Other DNA sequences in the sample encode the same CDR3. The CDR3 sequence: CASSFRQGYEQYF. The CDR3, as DNA: TGTGCCAGCAGCTTTAGACAGGGCTACGAGCAGTACTTC. The chain has TRBV11-3 and TRBJ2-7; TRBD1 aligns across 7 bases. The germline CDR1 and CDR2 sequences are SGHNT and YENEEA. Trimming cost V 3 bases and J 3 bases; bases outside gene matches: 2. The CDR3 contains 13 residues.

This chain links TRBV19 with TRBJ1-2, with D tentatively TRBD1 (6 bases). CDR3 length equals 12 residues. CDR1 and CDR2 from the germline V gene are LNHDA and SQIVND (reference sequence). V was shortened by 3 bases and J by 8 bases, with 10 bases between the two germline ends. This chain's CDR3 is CASSISGEGYTF. The CDR3 bases are TGTGCCAGTAGTATTTCAGGGGAAGGCTACACCTTC.

The chain couples TRBV14 to TRBJ2-7, with TRBD2 matching 9 bases. The CDR3 contains 15 residues. Trimming took 4 bases from V and 1 from J; bases not matched to a gene: 5. Per germline, CDR1 SGHDN and CDR2 FVKESK. DNA for the CDR3: TGTGCCAGCAGCCTCCAGCTAGCGGGATCCTACGAGCAGTACTTC. Translating it yields CASSLQLAGSYEQYF.

This sequence joins TRBV10-3 and TRBJ1-1; possibly TRBD1 for D (6 bases). The CDR3 runs to 14 residues. V was trimmed by 5 bases and J by 7 bases, leaving 17 bases between them. Germline-derived CDR1 and CDR2 are ENHRY and SYGVKD. CDR3 in amino acids: CAISYPGGAHEAFF. For the CDR3, the DNA is TGTGCCATCAGTTATCCGGGGGGCGCCCATGAAGCTTTCTTT.

The chain combines TRBV2 with TRBJ1-5; TRBD1 aligns across 12 bases. The CDR3 covers 17 residues. V lost 3 bases to trimming and J lost 4 bases; unmatched junction nucleotides: 7. Germline-derived CDR1 and CDR2 are SNHLY and FYNNEI. The CDR3 loop is CASSDFPGQGANQPQHF. The CDR3 region has the DNA TGTGCCAGCAGTGATTTCCCGGGACAGGGGGCGAATCAGCCCCAGCATTTT. Together with reference TRBV2 and TRBJ1-5, the CDR3 gives the full variable domain: EPEVTQTPSHQVTQMGQEVILRCVPISNHLYFYWYRQILGQKVEFLVSFYNNEISEKSEIFDDQFSVERPDGSNFTLKIRSTKLEDSAMYFCASSDFPGQGANQPQHFGDGTRLSIL.

The rearrangement links TRBV4-3 to TRBJ2-2; D ambiguous. The ends were cut back, 0 bases at V and 4 bases at J, with 6 bases in the middle. CDR3 length: 14 amino acids. Germline V lookup: CDR1 LGHNA, CDR2 YSLEER. CDR3 residues: CASSQDLITGELFF. Written as DNA, the CDR3 is TGCGCCAGCAGCCAAGACCTAATCACCGGGGAGCTGTTTTTT.

A few counts support this clone. V usage is TRBV19 and J usage is TRBJ2-7, with 9 positions matching TRBD2. The V gene's germline CDR1 is LNHDA and CDR2 SQIVND (reference sequence). This CDR3 spans 15 amino acids. V shed 1 base, J shed 3 bases, and the junction held 4 bases outside the gene matches. The CDR3: CASSIVREGLYEQYF. CDR3 coding DNA: TGTGCCAGTAGTATAGTGCGGGAGGGCCTCTACGAGCAGTACTTC.

The J gene is TRBJ1-1, the V gene TRBV27, with D perhaps TRBD1 (6 bases). Germline V gives CDR1 MNHEY, CDR2 SMNVEV (reference sequence). The V end was cut by 3 bases, the J end by 4 bases, with 9 bases between. This CDR3 region has 13 residues. The CDR3 loop reads CASSLGGATEAFF. The CDR3 nucleotides are TGTGCCAGCAGTTTGGGGGGGGCCACTGAAGCTTTCTTT.

V and J are TRBV11-2 and TRBJ2-1; D possibly corresponds to TRBD2 (7 bases). V gave up 4 bases and J gave up 7 bases, with 20 bases separating them. This CDR3 has 16 residues. Germline-derived CDR1 and CDR2 are SGHAT and FQNNGV. The CDR3 protein is CASSSYGGPPGNEQFF. In DNA form, the CDR3 reads TGTGCCAGCAGCTCATACGGGGGGCCGCCGGGTAATGAGCAGTTCTTC.

V and J are TRBV6-5 and TRBJ2-3, with a possible D match to TRBD2 (6 bases). CDR3 size: 15 residues. Germline V lookup: CDR1 MNHEY, CDR2 SVGAGI. Trimming took off 2 bases at V and 2 bases at J, with 11 bases between the two ends. The CDR3 loop reads CASSYGGGDTDTQYF. CDR3 DNA sequence: TGTGCCAGCAGTTACGGAGGAGGGGACACAGATACGCAGTATTTT.

The sample holds one count of this clone. This rearrangement joins TRBV18 to TRBJ2-7; 12 positions agree with TRBD1. Losses at the gene ends were 3 bases for V and 7 bases for J; bases not matched to a gene: 10. CDR1 and CDR2 from the germline V gene are KGHSH and LQKENI. CDR3 size: 16 residues. In DNA, the CDR3 is TGTGCCAGCTCACCCGTCGGGACAGGGGGCATAGGGGAGCAGTACTTC. It yields the protein CASSPVGTGGIGEQYF.

This clone was picked up a small number of times. V gene TRBV2 combines with J gene TRBJ2-3, with a tentative D call TRBD2 (6 bases). There are 14 residues in the CDR3. The V gene lost 4 bases and the J gene lost 5 bases, with 13 bases spanning the gap. Germline V CDR1 and CDR2: SNHLY, FYNNEI. DNA of the CDR3: TGTGCCAGCAGTGGACTAGGGTTCAGAGATACGCAGTATTTT. Its protein is CASSGLGFRDTQYF.

This clone was found a few times. This chain joins TRBV18 and TRBJ2-2; 11 nucleotides align to TRBD1. CDR1 and CDR2 from the germline V gene are KGHSH and LQKENI. The junction had 7 bases not matched to a gene; V was cut back by 1 base and J by 3 bases. This CDR3 contains 18 residues. For the CDR3, the DNA is TGTGCCAGCTCACCACGGACAGGGGGCGCGAGAGACACCGGGGAGCTGTTTTTT. The encoded protein is CASSPRTGGARDTGELFF.

V usage is TRBV13 and J usage is TRBJ2-1; D perhaps matches TRBD1 (5 bases). Germline CDR1 is PRHDT and CDR2 is FYEKMQ (reference sequence). This CDR3 comprises 15 residues. The V and J ends lost 6 bases and 5 bases respectively, with 17 bases between them. CDR3 protein: CASSRSRVEDNEQFF. CDR3 nucleotide sequence: TGTGCCAGCAGTCGTAGCAGGGTTGAAGACAATGAGCAGTTCTTC.

The chain combines TRBV12-5 with TRBJ1-1; D is ambiguous. From germline, CDR1 is LGHNT and CDR2 FRNRAP. The CDR3 extends over 15 amino acids. The ends were cut back, 2 bases at V and 4 bases at J, with 14 bases in the middle. The CDR3 nucleotides read TGTGCTAGTGGTTTGCCAACTAGGTATGTCACTGAAGCTTTCTTT. It is translated as CASGLPTRYVTEAFF. The variable domain in full, with the rest retrieved from reference TRBV12-5 and TRBJ1-1, is DARVTQTPRHKVTEMGQEVTMRCQPILGHNTVFWYRQTMMQGLELLAYFRNRAPLDDSGMPKDRFSAEMPDATLATLKIQPSEPRDSAVYFCASGLPTRYVTEAFFGQGTRLTVV.

The chain recombines TRBV30 with TRBJ1-1, with a weak D call TRBD1 (5 bases). V lost 5 bases and J 2 bases, leaving 12 bases between the germline ends. This CDR3 region has 13 residues. Germline CDR1 is GTSNPN and CDR2 is SVGIG (reference sequence). The CDR3 DNA reads as TGTGCCTGGGCCCGTCAGGGAAACACTGAAGCTTTCTTT. Protein: CAWARQGNTEAFF.

V and J are TRBV15 and TRBJ1-3; D is ambiguous. V lost 0 bases and J lost 3, with 9 bases in between. Germline-derived CDR1 and CDR2 are LNHNV and YYDKDF (reference sequence). The CDR3 runs 15 residues. This CDR3 reads CATSRDFGGGNTIYF. The DNA of the CDR3 is TGTGCCACCAGCAGAGATTTCGGCGGTGGAAACACCATATATTTT.